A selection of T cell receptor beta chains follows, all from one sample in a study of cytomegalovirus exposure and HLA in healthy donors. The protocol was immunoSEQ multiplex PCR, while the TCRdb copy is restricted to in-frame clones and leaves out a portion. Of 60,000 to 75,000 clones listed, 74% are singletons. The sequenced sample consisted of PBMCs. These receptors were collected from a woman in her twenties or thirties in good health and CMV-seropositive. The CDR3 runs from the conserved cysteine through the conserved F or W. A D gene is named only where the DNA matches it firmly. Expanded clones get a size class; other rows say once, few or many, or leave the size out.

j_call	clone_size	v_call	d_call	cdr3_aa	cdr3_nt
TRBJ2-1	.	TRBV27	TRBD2	CASSLGAGNEQFF	TGTGCCAGCAGTTTGGGAGCGGGGAATGAGCAGTTCTTC
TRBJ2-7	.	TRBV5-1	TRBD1	CASNSGQGGEQYF	TGCGCCAGCAACTCGGGACAGGGAGGCGAGCAGTACTTC
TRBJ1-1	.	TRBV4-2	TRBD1	CASSQALQGANTEAFF	TGTGCCAGCAGCCAAGCCCTACAGGGGGCGAACACTGAAGCTTTCTTT
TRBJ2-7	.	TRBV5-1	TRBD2	CASSLVALAGTYEQYF	TGCGCCAGCAGCTTGGTAGCACTAGCGGGAACCTACGAGCAGTACTTC
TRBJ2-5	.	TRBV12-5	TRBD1	CASGLGQGGETQYF	TGTGCTAGTGGCCTAGGACAGGGTGGGGAGACCCAGTACTTC
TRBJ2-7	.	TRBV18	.	CASSPSVNSYEQYF	TGTGCCAGCTCACCGTCGGTGAATTCCTACGAGCAGTACTTC
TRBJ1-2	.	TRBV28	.	CASSQNYGYTF	TGTGCCAGCAGCCAAAACTATGGCTACACCTTC
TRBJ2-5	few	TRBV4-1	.	CASSQDEVAETQYF	TGCGCCAGCAGCCAAGACGAGGTCGCCGAGACCCAGTACTTC
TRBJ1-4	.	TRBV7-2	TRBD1	CASSWDRGAEKLFF	TGTGCCAGCAGCTGGGACAGGGGAGCGGAAAAACTGTTTTTT
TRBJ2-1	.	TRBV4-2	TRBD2	CASSQDWASGYNEQFF	TGTGCCAGCAGCCAAGATTGGGCTAGCGGGTACAATGAGCAGTTCTTC
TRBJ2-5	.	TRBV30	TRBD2	CAWSPTGGSAETQYF	TGTGCCTGGAGTCCTACGGGAGGATCGGCAGAGACCCAGTACTTC
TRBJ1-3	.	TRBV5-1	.	CASSLALSGNTIYF	TGCGCCAGCAGCTTGGCCCTCTCTGGAAACACCATATATTTT
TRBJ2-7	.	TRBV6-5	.	CASSYDSGTGPYEQYF	TGTGCCAGCAGTTACGATAGCGGGACAGGGCCCTACGAGCAGTACTTC
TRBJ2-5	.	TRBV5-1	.	CASSLTGVQETQYF	TGCGCCAGCAGCTTGACAGGTGTCCAAGAGACCCAGTACTTC
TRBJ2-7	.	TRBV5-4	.	CASSLTGYEQYF	TGTGCCAGCAGCCTCACAGGTTACGAGCAGTACTTC
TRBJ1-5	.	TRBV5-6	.	CASSLVREGNQPQHF	TGTGCCAGCAGCTTGGTCAGGGAGGGGAATCAGCCCCAGCATTTT
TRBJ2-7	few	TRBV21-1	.	CASRAGDTEQYF	TGTGCCAGCAGAGCTGGCGACACGGAGCAGTACTTC
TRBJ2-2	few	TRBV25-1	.	CASSETRAGELFF	TGTGCCAGCAGTGAGACCAGGGCCGGGGAGCTGTTTTTT
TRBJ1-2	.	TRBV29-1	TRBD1	CSAQKGTGSRYDYGYTF	TGCAGCGCCCAAAAGGGGACAGGGTCCCGATACGACTATGGCTACACCTTC
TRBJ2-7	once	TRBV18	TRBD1	CASSPGDRGAYEQYF	TGTGCCAGCTCACCAGGGGACAGGGGGGCCTACGAGCAGTACTTC
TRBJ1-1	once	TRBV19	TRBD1	CASTRDRDDTEAFF	TGTGCCAGTACCAGGGACAGAGATGACACTGAAGCTTTCTTT
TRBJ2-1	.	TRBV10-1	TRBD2	CASSEFGAGGTNEQFF	TGCGCCAGCAGTGAGTTTGGGGCGGGAGGCACCAATGAGCAGTTCTTC
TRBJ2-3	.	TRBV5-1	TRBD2	CASSLGLAGVGSTDTQYF	TGCGCCAGCAGCTTGGGACTAGCGGGAGTAGGGAGCACAGATACGCAGTATTTT
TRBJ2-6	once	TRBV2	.	CASSEGQLSGANVLTF	TGTGCCAGCAGTGAAGGACAGCTCTCTGGGGCCAACGTCCTGACTTTC
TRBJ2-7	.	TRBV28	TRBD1	CASSPTQGAHEQYF	TGTGCCAGCAGTCCGACGCAGGGGGCCCACGAGCAGTACTTC
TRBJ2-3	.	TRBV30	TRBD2	CAWTGTRRRDTQYF	TGTGCCTGGACGGGGACTAGGCGACGAGATACGCAGTATTTT
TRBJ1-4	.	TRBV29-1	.	CSVDGGDEKLFF	TGCAGCGTTGATGGGGGGGACGAAAAACTGTTTTTT
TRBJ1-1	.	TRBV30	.	CAWSARVASTEAFF	TGTGCCTGGAGCGCCCGGGTCGCGAGCACTGAAGCTTTCTTT
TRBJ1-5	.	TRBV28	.	CASSSGGAVWGIQPQHF	TGTGCCAGCAGTTCCGGCGGGGCGGTATGGGGAATTCAGCCCCAGCATTTT